This record looks at one T cell receptor (beta chain) sequence and its context. Germline V gene sequence: CDR1 SGHKS, CDR2 YYEKEE (reference sequence). V was pared by 4 bases and J by 0 bases, with 12 bases between. This CDR3 spans 15 amino acids. The data derive from a study of blood T cell repertoires in COVID-19. Some clones are missing from TCRdb's copy, which holds only in-frame ones; the method was immunoSEQ multiplex PCR. Of about 280,000 clones listed, 90% are singletons. The chain joins TRBV5-5 to TRBJ2-3; D gene ambiguous. This receptor was obtained from a woman younger than 35 with acute COVID-19. The sequencing sample was made of PBMCs or T cells enriched from blood (not recorded which). The CDR3 reads CASSAQATSTDTQYF. CDR3 coding DNA: TGTGCCAGCAGCGCCCAGGCTACTAGCACAGATACGCAGTATTTT.